Presented here are 5 T cell receptor beta chains from one specimen sequenced in a study of T cell changes during pregnancy in multiple sclerosis. Some clones are missing from TCRdb's copy, which holds only in-frame ones; the method was immunoSEQ multiplex PCR. This table has 55,000 to 75,000 clones, more than 75% appearing once. The sample consisted of peripheral blood, taken in the third trimester of pregnancy. All receptors come from a female donor in good health, enrolled as a control in a pregnancy study.

The chain links TRBV11-2 to TRBJ1-2, with D unclear. The germline gives CDR1 SGHAT, CDR2 FQNNGV. V was shortened by 4 bases and J by 0 bases, with 12 bases between the two germline ends. CDR3 length: 15 amino acids. For the CDR3, the DNA is TGTGCCAGCAGCTCTAGTCCTTCCGCTAACTATGGCTACACCTTC. This codes for CASSSSPSANYGYTF.

The V and J genes are TRBV11-3 and TRBJ2-5; no reliable D call. The CDR3 totals 15 residues. Germline loops: CDR1 SGHNT, CDR2 YENEEA. Trimming pared 5 bases from V and 3 bases from J, leaving 16 bases between. The CDR3 DNA sequence: TGTGCCAGCAGCGACCGGGTCAACGGAAAAGAGACCCAGTACTTC. Protein sequence: CASSDRVNGKETQYF. The whole variable domain, filled in from reference TRBV11-3 and TRBJ2-5, reads EAGVVQSPRYKIIEKKQPVAFWCNPISGHNTLYWYLQNLGQGPELLIRYENEEAVDDSQLPKDRFSAERLKGVDSTLKIQPAELGDSAVYLCASSDRVNGKETQYFGPGTRLLVL.

A few counts support this clone. This chain links TRBV27 with TRBJ1-6; unclear D gene. The CDR3 contains 13 residues. The V end was cut by 9 bases, the J end by 5 bases, with 11 bases between. The germline gives CDR1 MNHEY, CDR2 SMNVEV (reference sequence). The CDR3 DNA is TGTGCCAGTCGTCGGGTCGATAATTCACCCCTCCACTTT. The encoded protein is CASRRVDNSPLHF.

CDR3 DNA sequence: TGCAGCGCCGAGCACGGACTAGCGGGGGGCGAGTTCTTC. This sequence encodes CSAEHGLAGGEFF. This chain joins TRBV29-1 and TRBJ2-1; 14 positions match TRBD2. CDR1 and CDR2 from the germline V gene are SQVTM and ANQGSEA. The CDR3 has 13 amino acids. J lost 14 bases, V lost 7 bases, and 10 bases had no gene match.

V gene TRBV4-1 combines with J gene TRBJ1-4; TRBD1 matches 11 bases. V lost 3 bases and J lost 8; bases outside the gene matches: 11. Germline-derived CDR1 and CDR2 are MGHRA and YSYEKL. This CDR3 spans 17 amino acids. CDR3 in amino acids: CASSHWDRGSLEEKLFF. CDR3 in DNA: TGCGCCAGCAGCCATTGGGACAGGGGGTCATTGGAGGAAAAACTGTTTTTT.